This T cell receptor (beta chain) came from a study of spatial heterogeneity in lung cancer. Broader study findings: Counts that tracked tumor mutation counts were those of expanded intratumoral alpha and beta TCRs.

Time point noted: sample taken at primary tumor resection. TCRdb analysed the 5' RACE reads with MiXCR anew, one entry per CDR3 protein. The sample yields about 10,000 distinct CDR3 sequences, over 6% seen once. This clonotype showed up many times. Its matching antigen is unknown. This beta chain is a stray sequence in a library constructed for alpha chains; its clone size is not meaningful. This receptor was identified in a male donor with early-stage non-small cell lung cancer. This sample comprised lung tumor tissue, obtained at surgery.

Here the CDR3 DNA reads TGTGCCAGCTCACCACCGGTAACCTACGAGCAGTACTTC. Protein sequence: CASSPPVTYEQYF. The chain recombines TRBV18 with TRBJ2-7; no definite D call. The V end lost 0 bases, the J end lost 2 bases, and 5 bases lay between the germline ends. CDR1 KGHSH and CDR2 LQKENI come from the germline V gene. The CDR3 has 13 residues. The variable domain in full, completed from reference TRBV18 and TRBJ2-7, reads NAGVMQNPRHLVRRRGQEARLRCSPMKGHSHVYWYRQLPEEGLKFMVYLQKENIIDESGMPKERFSAEFPKEGPSILRIQQVVRGDSAAYFCASSPPVTYEQYFGPGTRLTVT.